Each of the 14 T cell receptor beta chains below was sequenced from the same sample in a study of blood T cell repertoires in COVID-19. TCRdb's table, derived via immunoSEQ multiplex PCR, lists solely in-frame clones and lacks some. The table lists approximately 150,000 clones, around 83% of them singletons. Source material: peripheral blood. The receptors originated from a woman aged 70-85 years who had recovered from COVID-19.

This clone was found once. The chain uses TRBV20-1 and TRBJ1-2, with D uncertain. The CDR3 has 14 residues. From germline, CDR1 is DFQATT and CDR2 SNEGSKA (reference sequence). V lost 3 bases and J lost 4, with 15 bases in between. CDR3 sequence (DNA): TGCAGTGCTAGTAACTCTACCGTTGGCTATGGCTACACCTTC. Its translation is CSASNSTVGYGYTF.

The V call is TRBV6-5, the J call TRBJ2-7; the D is unclear. The germline CDR1 and CDR2 sequences are MNHEY and SVGAGI. V was shortened by 5 bases and J by 7 bases, with 15 bases between the two germline ends. The CDR3 loop spans 13 amino acids. The CDR3 reads CASSPRLVGEQYF. The CDR3 region has the DNA TGTGCCAGCAGTCCCAGACTTGTTGGGGAGCAGTACTTC.

The rearrangement joins TRBV5-1 to TRBJ2-1; 10 bases match TRBD2. This CDR3 comprises 15 residues. CDR1 and CDR2 from the germline V gene are SGHRS and YFSETQ. V lost 4 bases to trimming and J lost 4 bases; unmatched junction nucleotides: 5. The CDR3 region has the DNA TGCGCCAGCAGCCCATGGACTAGCGGATACAATGAGCAGTTCTTC. Protein: CASSPWTSGYNEQFF.

The CDR3 sequence is CASSLMGLAGGETQYF. CDR3 coding DNA: TGTGCCAGCAGCTTAATGGGACTAGCGGGAGGGGAGACCCAGTACTTC. The chain links TRBV7-3 to TRBJ2-5, with TRBD2 identical over 16 bases. After removal of 1 base from V and 5 bases from J, the junction contained 1 base not matched to a gene. The CDR3 runs to 16 residues. The germline V gene encodes CDR1 SGHTA and CDR2 FQGTGA.

The J gene is TRBJ2-5, the V gene TRBV27, with D uncertain. CDR1 and CDR2 from the germline V gene are MNHEY and SMNVEV (reference sequence). Trimming cost V 6 bases and J 5 bases, with 19 bases left between them. The CDR3 covers 15 residues. The CDR3 region is CASRPGGPSGETQYF. In nucleotides, the CDR3 is TGTGCCAGCAGACCGGGTGGCCCCAGTGGGGAGACCCAGTACTTC.

CDR3 DNA sequence: TGTGCCAGCAGCCCTTGGGACAGGAGCCGGGATGAGCAGTTCTTC. Residues: CASSPWDRSRDEQFF. This sequence joins TRBV3-1 (or the pseudogene TRBV3-2) and TRBJ2-1, with 8 bases fitting TRBD1. Losses at the gene ends were 4 bases for V and 8 bases for J; bases not matched to a gene: 10. Germline CDR1 LGHDT, CDR2 YNNKEL (reference sequence). The CDR3 has 15 residues.

This clone was counted once. The chain combines TRBV15 with TRBJ1-5; D is unclear. The germline gives CDR1 LNHNV, CDR2 YYDKDF (reference sequence). The CDR3 runs 15 residues. V was cut by 1 base and J by 7 bases, with 14 bases left in between. The CDR3 region has the DNA TGTGCCACCAGCAGAGGAGGGTCCCTGGGGCAGCCCCAGCATTTT. Its translation: CATSRGGSLGQPQHF.

V is TRBV11-2 and J is TRBJ1-1, with TRBD1 matching 7 bases. The CDR3 is made up of 13 amino acids. The V and J ends lost 8 bases and 4 bases, in that order; junction bases with no gene match: 7. From germline, CDR1 is SGHAT and CDR2 FQNNGV. DNA for the CDR3: TGTGCCAGCGTCTTCACAGGGGCCACTGAAGCTTTCTTT. It specifies CASVFTGATEAFF.

V is TRBV5-4 and J is TRBJ1-2, with 8 positions matching TRBD1. The V segment lost 3 bases and the J segment 6 bases; nucleotides outside the gene matches: 16. The germline CDR1 and CDR2 sequences are SGHNT and YYREEE (reference sequence). This CDR3 spans 17 amino acids. CDR3 nucleotide sequence: TGTGCCAGCAGCTCCCGGACAGGGCCGAGCCTTAGGGATGGCTACACCTTC. This sequence encodes CASSSRTGPSLRDGYTF.

This chain connects TRBV3-1 (or the pseudogene TRBV3-2) to TRBJ1-1, with unresolved D. CDR1 LGHDT and CDR2 YNNKEL come from the germline V gene (reference sequence). The CDR3 is 13 residues long. Trimming shortened V by 7 bases and J by 3 bases, and 12 bases separated the two germline ends. CDR3 coding DNA: TGTGCCAGCACCTTCCGAGCGGACACTGAAGCTTTCTTT. It codes for CASTFRADTEAFF.

The chain recombines TRBV5-1 with TRBJ1-2; TRBD1 matches at 8 bases. V trimming: 4 bases; J trimming: 6 bases; junction bases outside the gene matches: 11. In germline, CDR1 is SGHRS, CDR2 YFSETQ. The CDR3 spans 15 residues. The CDR3 protein is CASSPLWTGRDGYTF. In DNA form, the CDR3 reads TGCGCCAGCAGCCCGCTCTGGACAGGGAGGGATGGCTACACCTTC.

The chain carries TRBV28 and TRBJ2-7; 8 bases match TRBD1. Germline V gene sequence: CDR1 MDHEN, CDR2 SYDVKM. The CDR3 consists of 14 residues. With 2 bases clipped from V and 7 bases from J, the junction kept 7 bases outside the gene matches. The CDR3 region is CASSLGQGAGEQYF. DNA of the CDR3: TGTGCCAGCAGTTTAGGGCAGGGGGCGGGGGAGCAGTACTTC.

This clone occurred a few times. This chain links TRBV10-3 with TRBJ1-1; D gene ambiguous. The CDR3 loop spans 13 amino acids. Germline CDR1 reads ENHRY; CDR2 reads SYGVKD. Trimming stripped 2 bases from V and 5 bases from J, with 9 bases between. For the CDR3, the DNA is TGTGCCATCAGTGAGCCCCCGGGGACTGAAGCTTTCTTT. Translation: CAISEPPGTEAFF.

The rearrangement links TRBV3-1 (or the pseudogene TRBV3-2) to TRBJ2-7, with 9 bases aligning to TRBD2. CDR1 and CDR2 from the germline V gene are LGHDT and YNNKEL (reference sequence). This CDR3 contains 18 residues. V was clipped by 0 bases and J by 7 bases; unmatched bases: 16. CDR3 coding DNA: TGTGCCAGCAGCCAAGATACCGGGCGGGGGGGCCAAGCAGGAGAGCAGTACTTC. Translating it yields CASSQDTGRGGQAGEQYF.